The 26 T cell receptor beta chains below all came from one sample that was sequenced in a study of beta chain features in type 1 diabetes. Whole-study results and caveats: All four CD4+ subsets from Type 1 diabetes patients carried moderately but significantly shorter TCRB CDR3s.

TCRB transcripts that were expressed got sequenced, as all of the isolated RNA had been reverse transcribed. The method was immunoSEQ multiplex PCR; TCRdb's version includes in-frame clones alone and lacks a portion of them. The sample shows some 270,000 clones, 11% of them seen only once. These receptors have no known antigen. The sequenced sample was naive CD4+ T cells from blood. The receptors come from a man younger than 40 with type 1 diabetes.

In its sample, this clone was seen a few times. The gene calls are TRBV5-1 and TRBJ1-5; possible D gene TRBD1, 5 bases. Germline V gives CDR1 SGHRS, CDR2 YFSETQ. V lost 4 bases, J lost 6 bases, and 14 bases lay in between. This CDR3 spans 14 amino acids. The CDR3 DNA sequence: TGCGCCAGCAGCCCCCAGGGTTTCCCTCAGCCCCAGCATTTT. This codes for CASSPQGFPQPQHF.

The chain is built from TRBV30 and TRBJ2-2; D call uncertain. The CDR3 length is 15 residues. Germline values: CDR1 GTSNPN, CDR2 SVGIG (reference sequence). Trimming stripped 2 bases from V and 9 bases from J, with 19 bases between. CDR3 bases: TGTGCCTGGAGTACCTCTCTGAACGGTCTGCGGGAGCTGTTTTTT. This encodes CAWSTSLNGLRELFF.

The chain recombines TRBV6-1 with TRBJ2-7; 9 bases are shared with TRBD1. Unmatched junction bases numbered 12, after V lost 5 bases and J lost 7 bases. Germline lookup yields CDR1 MNHNS and CDR2 SASEGT. CDR3 length: 15 amino acids. CDR3 sequence reads: CASSHPGQGVREQYF. The CDR3 DNA reads as TGTGCCAGCAGTCATCCGGGACAGGGAGTGCGGGAGCAGTACTTC.

This clone showed up just a few times. The rearrangement uses TRBV7-2 and TRBJ1-2; no clear D. The length of the CDR3 is 15 residues. The germline gives CDR1 SGHTA, CDR2 FQGNSA. Trimming shortened V by 2 bases and J by 0 bases, and 10 bases separated the two germline ends. The CDR3: CASSLSSRSNYGYTF. DNA for the CDR3: TGTGCCAGCAGCTTATCGAGCAGGTCTAACTATGGCTACACCTTC.

V usage is TRBV7-2 and J usage is TRBJ2-1; TRBD2 matches 12 bases. Per the germline V gene, CDR1 is SGHTA and CDR2 is FQGNSA. The CDR3 has 19 amino acids. V lost 3 bases, J lost 1 base, and 10 bases stayed unmatched. The CDR3 nucleotides read TGTGCCAGCAGCTTTCCTCGGACTAGCGGGGAAAAATCCTACAATGAGCAGTTCTTC. Its protein is CASSFPRTSGEKSYNEQFF.

The CDR3 is CASSRATGLNTGELFF. Written as DNA, the CDR3 is TGTGCCAGCAGCCGCGCGACGGGATTGAACACCGGGGAGCTGTTTTTT. The V gene is TRBV5-6, the J gene TRBJ2-2; possibly TRBD2 for D (5 bases). The germline V gene encodes CDR1 SGHDT and CDR2 YYEEEE. This CDR3 is built from 16 residues. V lost 4 bases to trimming and J lost 1 base, with 14 bases between them.

The CDR3 DNA reads TGTGCCAGCAGCTTGCCTGGGACAGGGGACACCGGGGAGCTGTTTTTT. Its translation is CASSLPGTGDTGELFF. V and J are TRBV7-9 and TRBJ2-2, with TRBD1 identical over 10 bases. The CDR3 is 16 residues long. The trim removed 3 bases at V and 3 bases at J, leaving 4 bases unmatched. CDR1 SEHNR and CDR2 FQNEAQ come from the germline V gene (reference sequence).

This sequence joins TRBV4-3 and TRBJ2-7, with D possibly TRBD1 on 5 matching bases. This CDR3 is built from 15 residues. Germline CDR1 and CDR2: LGHNA and YSLEER. The V gene lost 1 base and the J gene lost 2 bases, with 12 bases spanning the gap. The CDR3 loop reads CASSQGTGQTYEQYF. The CDR3 DNA sequence: TGCGCCAGCAGCCAAGGAACAGGCCAGACCTACGAGCAGTACTTC.

The J gene is TRBJ1-6, the V gene TRBV28; D might be TRBD1 (5 bases). There are 14 residues in the CDR3. CDR1 and CDR2 (germline): MDHEN, SYDVKM. V was shortened by 6 bases and J by 1 base, with 7 bases between the two germline ends. The DNA for the CDR3 is TGTGCCAGCAGGCCAGGGTCCTATAATTCACCCCTCCACTTT. Amino acids: CASRPGSYNSPLHF.

There are a few counts of this clone. V is TRBV7-2 and J is TRBJ2-7; TRBD2 matches at 10 bases. The CDR3 is 16 residues long. Trimming at V came to 5 bases and at J to 2 bases, leaving 9 bases not matched to a gene. Germline-derived CDR1 and CDR2 are SGHTA and FQGNSA. CDR3 residues: CASSAALAGRTYEQYF. In DNA, the CDR3 is TGTGCCAGCAGCGCCGCACTAGCGGGGCGAACCTACGAGCAGTACTTC.

The rearrangement joins TRBV11-2 to TRBJ2-3; 10 positions agree with TRBD2. CDR1 is SGHAT and CDR2 is FQNNGV in the germline V gene. J gave up 5 bases and V 2 bases, and 10 bases lay outside the gene matches. The CDR3 consists of 17 residues. The CDR3 spells CASSLRLAGAGGDTQYF. DNA of the CDR3: TGTGCCAGCAGCTTAAGGCTAGCGGGGGCCGGGGGAGATACGCAGTATTTT.

This clone came up a few times. The chain couples TRBV7-8 to TRBJ1-3, with D maybe TRBD1 (6 bases). Germline loops: CDR1 SGHVS, CDR2 FQNEAQ. The germline V and J ends were trimmed by 2 bases and 9 bases, with 14 bases remaining between them. The CDR3 totals 14 residues. The CDR3 reads CASSLNREFSTIYF. The CDR3 bases are TGTGCCAGCAGCTTAAACAGGGAATTTTCCACCATATATTTT.

V and J are TRBV29-1 and TRBJ1-2; 7 bases are a match to TRBD1. The germline V gene has CDR1 SQVTM and CDR2 ANQGSEA. The CDR3 extends over 11 amino acids. V gave up 8 bases and J gave up 5 bases; unmatched junction bases: 5. The CDR3 DNA sequence: TGCAGCTCAGGACAGGCGTATGGCTACACCTTC. This sequence encodes CSSGQAYGYTF.

This rearrangement joins TRBV7-9 to TRBJ2-3; tentatively, D is TRBD1 (5 bases). The length of the CDR3 is 14 residues. The germline V and J ends were trimmed by 7 bases and 4 bases, with 15 bases remaining between them. Germline V CDR1 and CDR2: SEHNR, FQNEAQ (reference sequence). The CDR3 loop is CASTSSGAADTQYF. CDR3 sequence (DNA): TGTGCCAGCACATCTAGTGGGGCGGCAGATACGCAGTATTTT.

The rearrangement links TRBV19 to TRBJ2-3; D is unclear. Germline V lookup: CDR1 LNHDA, CDR2 SQIVND (reference sequence). Trimming stripped 8 bases from V and 5 bases from J, with 8 bases between. The CDR3 sequence is 11 residues long. CDR3 in amino acids: CASYSGDTQYF. CDR3 coding DNA: TGTGCCAGTTACAGTGGAGATACGCAGTATTTT.

V and J are TRBV7-8 and TRBJ1-3, with D perhaps matching TRBD1 (5 bases). With 0 bases removed from V and 2 bases from J, the gap between germline ends came to 11 bases. Germline V gene lookup returns CDR1 SGHVS and CDR2 FQNEAQ. This CDR3 is 16 amino acids long. In nucleotides, the CDR3 is TGTGCCAGCAGCTTAGCGCAGCAGGGCACTGGAAACACCATATATTTT. It codes for CASSLAQQGTGNTIYF. Combining the CDR3 with reference TRBV7-8 and TRBJ1-3 gives the whole variable domain GAGVSQSPRYKVAKRGQDVALRCDPISGHVSLFWYQQALGQGPEFLTYFQNEAQLDKSGLPSDRFFAERPEGSVSTLKIQRTQQEDSAVYLCASSLAQQGTGNTIYFGEGSWLTVV.

The chain employs TRBV20-1 and TRBJ2-3, with D unclear. V dropped 5 bases and J dropped 11 bases, with 14 bases sitting between them. CDR1 is DFQATT and CDR2 is SNEGSKA in the germline V gene (reference sequence). This CDR3 has 11 residues. The CDR3 bases are TGCAGTGCTCCGTCCCGTTCCAGGCAGTATTTT. This encodes CSAPSRSRQYF.

V and J are TRBV4-2 and TRBJ2-5; 7 positions match TRBD2. Germline loops: CDR1 LGHNA, CDR2 YNFKEQ. This CDR3 has 16 amino acids. V lost 0 bases and J lost 1; bases outside the gene matches: 5. The CDR3: CASSQDRERGQETQYF. The CDR3 DNA follows: TGTGCCAGCAGCCAAGATCGAGAGCGGGGCCAAGAGACCCAGTACTTC.

The gene calls are TRBV18 and TRBJ1-5; D ambiguous. CDR3 length equals 14 residues. Germline V gene data show CDR1 as KGHSH and CDR2 as LQKENI. V gave up 5 bases and J gave up 6 bases, with 14 bases separating them. The CDR3 DNA sequence: TGTGCCAGCTCAGTTGCTCAGGTTGGTCAGCCCCAGCATTTT. Amino acids: CASSVAQVGQPQHF.

This chain uses TRBV18 with TRBJ1-5; 7 positions match TRBD1. This CDR3 has 13 residues. Germline CDR1 and CDR2: KGHSH and LQKENI. With 6 bases clipped from V and 7 bases from J, the junction kept 6 bases outside the gene matches. DNA for the CDR3: TGTGCCAGCTCCCTAGACAGGGCCCAGCCCCAGCATTTT. Translated: CASSLDRAQPQHF.

This clone was counted a few times. The chain carries TRBV2 and TRBJ2-4; a possible D gene is TRBD1 (6 bases). The germline V and J ends were trimmed by 8 bases and 0 bases, with 11 bases remaining between them. Germline CDR1 and CDR2: SNHLY and FYNNEI. The CDR3 runs 14 residues. CDR3 coding DNA: TGTGCCAGCTCTGGACAGCTAGCCAAAAACATTCAGTACTTC. It yields the protein CASSGQLAKNIQYF.

V usage is TRBV6-5 and J usage is TRBJ2-5; 8 positions agree with TRBD1. The CDR3 totals 14 residues. Unmatched junction bases numbered 9, after V lost 7 bases and J lost 5 bases. The germline gives CDR1 MNHEY, CDR2 SVGAGI. CDR3 sequence reads: CASTPAGGGETQYF. The DNA for the CDR3 is TGTGCCAGCACCCCGGCAGGGGGCGGGGAGACCCAGTACTTC.

The table lists this clone with a few counts. This chain's CDR3 is CASSLRDRGRGGYTF. The CDR3 nucleotides read TGTGCCAGCAGCCTCCGGGACAGGGGGCGCGGCGGCTACACCTTC. The chain is built from TRBV7-6 and TRBJ1-2; TRBD1 aligns across 12 bases. From germline, CDR1 is SGHVS and CDR2 FNYEAQ. J was trimmed by 8 bases and V by 5 bases; bases with no gene match: 9. CDR3 size: 15 residues. Using reference TRBV7-6 and TRBJ1-2 for the parts outside the CDR3, the full variable domain is GAGVSQSPRYKVTKRGQDVALRCDPISGHVSLYWYRQALGQGPEFLTYFNYEAQQDKSGLPNDRFSAERPEGSISTLTIQRTEQRDSAMYRCASSLRDRGRGGYTFGSGTRLTVV.

This clone was seen only a few times. The rearrangement joins TRBV11-2 to TRBJ2-7, with 8 bases identical to TRBD1. Germline assignment: CDR1 SGHAT and CDR2 FQNNGV. V lost 1 base, J lost 7 bases, and 6 bases stayed unmatched. The CDR3 covers 14 residues. The CDR3 sequence: CASSLARTGLEQYF. The DNA for the CDR3 is TGTGCCAGCAGCTTAGCCAGGACAGGGCTTGAGCAGTACTTC.

This rearrangement joins TRBV29-1 to TRBJ2-3, with TRBD2 as a possible D gene (5 bases). Trimming removed 5 bases from V and 1 base from J, with 10 bases in between. The CDR3 length is 13 residues. The germline CDR1 and CDR2 sequences are SQVTM and ANQGSEA. CDR3 loop: CSVQEERTDTQYF. In DNA form, the CDR3 reads TGCAGCGTTCAGGAGGAGCGCACAGATACGCAGTATTTT.

This clone has just a few counts. The chain has TRBV19 and TRBJ1-1; D perhaps matches TRBD1 (6 bases). Trimming pared 2 bases from V and 7 bases from J, leaving 14 bases between. Germline values: CDR1 LNHDA, CDR2 SQIVND (reference sequence). This CDR3 spans 14 amino acids. This chain's CDR3 is CASSILGTRGEAFF. CDR3 sequence (DNA): TGTGCCAGTAGTATACTGGGGACCAGGGGTGAAGCTTTCTTT. Supplemented by reference TRBV19 and TRBJ1-1, the full variable domain reads DGGITQSPKYLFRKEGQNVTLSCEQNLNHDAMYWYRQDPGQGLRLIYYSQIVNDFQKGDIAEGYSVSREKKESFPLTVTSAQKNPTAFYLCASSILGTRGEAFFGQGTRLTVV.